Listed here is a single TCR beta chain. Its binding antigen is unknown. It has no much larger one-base neighbor in the sample; base qualities were not kept. The CDR3 regions of human TCRbeta chains were subjected to immunosequencing. The original pipeline was this. TCRs in the repertoires were compared against a reference library of SARS-CoV-2-specific TCRs that had been generated with the MIRA antigen-specificity platform. Breadth was defined as the fraction of unique TCRs that were SARS-CoV-2-associated. Depth was defined as the fraction of total T cells that were SARS-CoV-2-associated. Using the MIRA data, every spike-specific TCR was mapped to the spike region that the TCR reacted to and assigned to either a CD4 or a CD8 class. Log10-transformed breadth and depth values were compared by one-way ANOVA with Sidak's multiple comparisons tests. The table comes from immuneACCESS by way of TCRdb, which keeps in-frame sequences with V and J called. Part of the clones is missing from these tables; in studies checked, under half for an unresolved V gene and the rest for unknown reasons. V and J calls and clone size are those listed in that table; D and trimming were worked out from the DNA. The sample has roughly 150,000 clones on record, over 80% of them singletons. About 8.9% of the sample belongs to the ten largest clones.

The source of the sample is a study of T cell responses to AZD1222 COVID-19 vaccine (dated by TCRdb to the early 2020s). About the investigation overall: A total of just over 230 trial participants underwent TCR sequencing, of whom 200 to 220 had received two doses of AZD1222 and about 25 had received two doses of the MenACWY control vaccine. Trial participants were enrolled by age into 18-55, 56-69 and 70-plus year subgroups, with 148, 28 and 57 TCR-sequenced participants respectively. Overall study outcomes, separate from this receptor: A significant rise in spike-specific TCR breadth and depth was observed after two AZD1222 doses relative to day 0 and relative to MenACWY recipients. No day 14 peak-response samples were available, so repertoires were characterized only after the peak T cell response. Nearly half of unique spike-specific TCRs reportedly recognized epitopes outside regions mutated in the B.1.351 and B.1.1.7 variants. Only five to seven AZD1222 recipients were SARS-CoV-2 seropositive at baseline, limiting conclusions about previously exposed vaccinees. Participants were mostly white British and included more females than males, and it was suggested by the authors that clonal diversity may have been underestimated. Vaccine-associated CD4 TCRs spanned the whole spike protein, with dominant responses in regions 160-218 and 743-854. The 56-69-year group was small, and its depth increase did not reach significance, likely because of low power.

The V end gives up 0 bases and the J end 4 bases, leaving 2 bases in the junction not matched to a gene. Including the terminal cysteine and phenylalanine, the CDR3 comprises 16 residues. Only the CDR3 DNA is retained, 48 bases long and in frame from the first base. According to the germline V gene, CDR1 reads SGDLS and CDR2 reads YYNGEE. The meaning of the sample's time point label: about 28 days (+/-7) after the second vaccine dose. AZD1222 recipients whose second dose came at about 4 weeks and those whose second dose came at about 12 weeks were combined into one group, since spike-specific TCR depth and breadth did not differ between the two schedules. The vaccinee samples were drawn from two UK trials, COV001 and COV002, one of which was a single-blind randomized controlled phase 2/3 trial testing AZD1222 (ChAdOx1 nCoV-19) in healthy adults. Trial participant PBMC samples were collected at day 0 and day 28 after the second dose for TCRbeta chain sequencing.

The V and J genes are TRBV9 and TRBJ1-6; 9 junctional bases match TRBD1. The source of this sequence is an adult who received the AZD1222 COVID-19 vaccine. The sequencing used peripheral blood, collected 28 days after the second AZD1222 dose. The CDR3 region has the sequence CASSVVTGGYNSPLHF. The DNA reads as follows: TGTGCCAGCAGCGTAGTGACAGGGGGGTATAATTCACCCCTCCACTTT.